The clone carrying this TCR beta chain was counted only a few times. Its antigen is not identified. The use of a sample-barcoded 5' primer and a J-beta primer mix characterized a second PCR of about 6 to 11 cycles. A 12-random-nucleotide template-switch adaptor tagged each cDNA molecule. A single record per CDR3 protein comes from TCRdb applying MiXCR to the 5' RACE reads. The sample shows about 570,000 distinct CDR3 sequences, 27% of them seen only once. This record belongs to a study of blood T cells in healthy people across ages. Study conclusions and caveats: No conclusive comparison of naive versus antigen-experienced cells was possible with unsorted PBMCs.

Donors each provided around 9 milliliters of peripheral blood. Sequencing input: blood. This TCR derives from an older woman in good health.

The CDR3 DNA is TGTGCCAGCGGCCTGGGACTACTGGGCACAGATACGCAGTATTTT. Protein sequence: CASGLGLLGTDTQYF. V is TRBV9 and J is TRBJ2-3, with 7 bases lining up with TRBD2. V gave up 7 bases and J gave up 1 base; unmatched junction bases: 9. Germline values: CDR1 SGDLS, CDR2 YYNGEE. CDR3 length equals 15 residues.